This record looks at one T cell receptor (beta chain) sequence and its context. The clone's antigen remains unknown. One end of the junction varies from germline; a read error may be responsible. These data come from a study of long-term antiretroviral therapy in people with HIV (dated 2022 in TCRdb). General notes on the study: The earliest samples were collected approximately a decade before the 2015 WHO recommendation for immediate ART, a period when ART was typically delayed until CD4 counts fell. This retrospective serial study examined whether starting ART and sustained HIV suppression were associated with changes in the composition and diversity of the TRB repertoire in peripheral blood. A total of 192 cryopreserved PBMC samples were contributed to the cohort by 30 adults with confirmed HIV infection, with samples collected serially over a mean of approximately six years (range 1-12). About 35% of the 30 participants with HIV were female. No cross-contamination during QIAcube processing was shown when test extractions of a monoclonal T-cell line were performed alongside about 30 polyclonal samples.

Study-wide conclusions, independent of this receptor: Expanded TRB clones identified before ART initiation dominated the repertoire at all time points, although this dominance fluctuated and declined in many PLHIV after ART. Narrower CDR3 length ranges were observed in HIV repertoires than in controls, and an antigen-experienced repertoire with only a slight naive shift after ART was suggested by the network structure. Because pre-ART samples had limited cell numbers, unsorted PBMC were profiled rather than sorted CD4+ and CD8+ T cells. Inferences about post-ART repertoire changes were limited because no data were available on ART adherence, viral resistance or therapy changes. Since PBMC availability was limited, sequencing covered only the TCR beta chain, with no alpha chain pairing. The samples were dated from about 2003 to 2018, and the ART regimens that were used may be less effective than current ART regimens. A significant increase in TRB diversity was found to be associated with ART initiation, although TRB diversity was observed to remain significantly below that of transplant donor controls even after long-term ART.

The immunoSEQ hsTCRB v3.0 assay was used at survey level resolution to sequence the TRB variable region. The targeted TRB sequencing depth was about 35,000-55,000 T-cell genomes per sample. An Illumina MiSeq with a v3 150-cycle kit was used to sequence the pooled TRB libraries. On the study's bioinformatics: Repertoire analysis was performed in R inside a reproducible Nextflow workflow that covered QC, data transformation and analysis. LymphoSeq2, an R package for AIRR-Seq data exploration, was used to implement custom analyses. A few samples that yielded fewer than 5000 total TRB sequences were excluded, so that 188 HIV repertoires were analyzed. Among the roughly 180 retained HIV repertoires, approximately 61 were collected before ART initiation and 120 to 130 after ART initiation. Repertoires were downsampled to 5000 TRB nucleotide sequences, and summary statistics were averaged over 100 downsampling iterations. The analysis kept only TRB sequences whose CDR3 regions were at least seven amino acids long. Two measures captured diversity: a Shannon entropy-derived clonality score and the Gini coefficient. In the repertoire networks, any two of the top 5000 CDR3 amino acid sequences were connected whenever the two sequences differed by an edit distance of one. For TRB CDR3 amino acid sequences, GLIPH2 was used to predict antigen specificity groups and MHC restriction. CDR3 amino acid sequences were matched against VDJdb and McPAS-TCR to flag known CMV, EBV, HIV or tissue antigen associations. Pre-ART, post-ART and control groups were compared with Wilcoxon signed-rank tests and Holm-Bonferroni correction. TCRdb took over this immuneACCESS table, retaining in-frame rearrangements with V and J assigned. Such tables are incomplete; in checked studies, under half of the missing clones stem from an unresolved V gene, and the remainder is unexplained. Clone size and the V and J calls come from that table; the DNA yielded D and trimming. The sample yields tens of thousands of clones; roughly nine tenths were counted once. The ten largest clones take up 4.2% of the sample.

To be included, a participant needed at least one PBMC sample from before ART initiation plus at least two post-ART samples. All participants with HIV were treated in the United States of America. Cryopreserved samples of roughly 0.95-10 million PBMC were thawed and washed before DNA extraction. At the time of the earliest PBMC sample, participants with HIV were aged between roughly 23 and 60 years. Each participant contributed PBMC samples from 1-4 timepoints before ART initiation and 2-8 timepoints after ART initiation, with a median of 7 samples. For every participant, serial HIV viral load, CD4+ T-cell count, ART history and demographic data were obtained. Genomic DNA was extracted from unsorted PBMC with a Qiagen kit on a QIAcube, processed in batches of 12 samples. Its CDR3 holds 16 amino acids, cysteine through phenylalanine. The kept DNA is CDR3 alone, 48 bases in frame from the first base. For CDR1 and CDR2, the germline V gene (reference sequence) lists SGHNT and YYREEE.

The sample here was unsorted PBMCs, taken 3.1 years after starting antiretroviral therapy. This receptor chain uses TRBV5-4 and TRBJ2-1; TRBD2 agrees with 8 junctional bases. The receptor was isolated from a man aged 18-30 years with HIV. The CDR3 protein is CASSLGSGGPYSEQFF. The nucleotide sequence is TGTGCCAGCAGCTTGGGGTCGGGGGGGCCTTACAGTGAGCAGTTCTTC.